This T cell receptor beta chain is drawn from a study of blood T cell repertoires in COVID-19. Looking at the study overall: The cDNA or gDNA used as material had been derived from T cells, B-cell-depleted T cells, or PBMCs.

Per the authors' pipeline: Using reference gene primer amplification, nucleated cell counts were estimated. TCRdb's table, derived via immunoSEQ multiplex PCR, lists solely in-frame clones and lacks some. Clone size and the V and J calls come from that table; the DNA yielded D and trimming. The sample carries roughly 250,000 clones, 80% to 85% recorded once. Germline CDR1 is SGHAT and CDR2 is FQNNGV. The CDR3 has 15 amino acids. Trimming stripped 5 bases from V and 0 bases from J, with 13 bases between. The rearrangement uses TRBV11-2 and TRBJ1-1; D is possibly TRBD1 (5 bases). The sample taken for sequencing was peripheral blood. The sequence came from a person aged 70 to 79 with COVID-19, enrolled during active disease. CDR3 loop: CASSPFQGMNTEAFF. DNA for the CDR3: TGTGCCAGCAGCCCGTTTCAGGGTATGAACACTGAAGCTTTCTTT.